This entry describes one T cell receptor beta chain. As yet, its antigen is unknown. This entry is derived from a study of CXCR3-negative and CXCR3-positive naive CD8 T cells. General observations from the study: Naive subsets expressed similar surface CD5; TRB CDR3 features served to infer TCR strength. CXCR3-negative naive cells had less hydrophobic TRB CDR3s than did CXCR3-positive naive cells.

The CDR3 is 15 residues long. Germline assignment: CDR1 LGHDT and CDR2 YNNKEL (reference sequence). The study made its TRB cDNA libraries by 5' RACE, adding UMI labels. Reprocessing the 5' RACE reads, TCRdb reports a single entry for every CDR3 protein and omits DNA. This repertoire includes tens of thousands of distinct CDR3 sequences. The chain carries TRBV3-1 and TRBJ1-1. Sequencing was performed on naive CXCR3+ CD8+ T cells from blood. Subset specified: CD45RO-CCR7+CD27+CD95- naive CD8+ T cells expressing CXCR3 (TNR3+). The receptor's source is a human donor in good health. Some clones in this sample may be carry-over from other donors' samples. CDR3 amino acids: CASTENLGTNTEAFF.